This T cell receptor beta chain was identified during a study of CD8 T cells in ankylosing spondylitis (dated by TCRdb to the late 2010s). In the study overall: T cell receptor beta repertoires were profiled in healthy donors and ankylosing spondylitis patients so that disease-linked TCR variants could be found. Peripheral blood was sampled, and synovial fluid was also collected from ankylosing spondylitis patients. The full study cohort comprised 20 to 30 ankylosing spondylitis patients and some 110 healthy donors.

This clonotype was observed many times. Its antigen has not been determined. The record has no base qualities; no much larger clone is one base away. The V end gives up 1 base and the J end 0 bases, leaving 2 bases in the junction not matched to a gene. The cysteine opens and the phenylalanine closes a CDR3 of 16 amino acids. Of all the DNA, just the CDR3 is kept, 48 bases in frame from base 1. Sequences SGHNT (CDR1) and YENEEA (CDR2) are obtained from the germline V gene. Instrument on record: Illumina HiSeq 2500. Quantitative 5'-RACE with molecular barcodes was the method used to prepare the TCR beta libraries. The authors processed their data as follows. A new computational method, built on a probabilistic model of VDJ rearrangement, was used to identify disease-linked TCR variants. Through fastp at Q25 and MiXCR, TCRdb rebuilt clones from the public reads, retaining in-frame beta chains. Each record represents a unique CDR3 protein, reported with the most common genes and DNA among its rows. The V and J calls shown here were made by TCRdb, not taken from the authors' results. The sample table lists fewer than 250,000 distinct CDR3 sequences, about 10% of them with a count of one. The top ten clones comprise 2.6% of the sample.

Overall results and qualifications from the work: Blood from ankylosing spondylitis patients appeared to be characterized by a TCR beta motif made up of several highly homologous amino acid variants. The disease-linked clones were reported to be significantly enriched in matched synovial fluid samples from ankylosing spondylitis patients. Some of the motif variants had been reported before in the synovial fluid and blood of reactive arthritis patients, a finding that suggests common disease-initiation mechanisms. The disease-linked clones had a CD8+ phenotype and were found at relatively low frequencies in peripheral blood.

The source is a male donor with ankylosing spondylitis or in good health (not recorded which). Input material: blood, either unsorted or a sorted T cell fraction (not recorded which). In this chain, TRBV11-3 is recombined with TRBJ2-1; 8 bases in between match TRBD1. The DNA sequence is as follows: TGTGCCAGCAGCTTAGGGACAGGGAGCTCCTACAATGAGCAGTTCTTC. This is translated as CASSLGTGSSYNEQFF.